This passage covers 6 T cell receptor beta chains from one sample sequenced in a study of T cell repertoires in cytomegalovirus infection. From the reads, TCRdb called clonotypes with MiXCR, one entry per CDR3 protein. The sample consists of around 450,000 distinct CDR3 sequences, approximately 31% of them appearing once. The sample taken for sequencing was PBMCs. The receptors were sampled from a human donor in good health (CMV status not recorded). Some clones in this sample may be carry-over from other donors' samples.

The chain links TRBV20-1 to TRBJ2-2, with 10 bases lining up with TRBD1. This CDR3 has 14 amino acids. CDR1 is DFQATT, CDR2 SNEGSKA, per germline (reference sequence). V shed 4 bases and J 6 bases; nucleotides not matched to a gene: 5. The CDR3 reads CSAMTGGRAGELFF. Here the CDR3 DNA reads TGCAGTGCTATGACAGGGGGCAGGGCCGGGGAGCTGTTTTTT.

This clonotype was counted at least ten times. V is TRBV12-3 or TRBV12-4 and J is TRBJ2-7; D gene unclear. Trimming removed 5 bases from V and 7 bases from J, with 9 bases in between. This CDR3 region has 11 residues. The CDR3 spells CASSTNGEQYF. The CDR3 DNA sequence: TGTGCCAGCAGTACAAACGGAGAGCAGTACTTC.

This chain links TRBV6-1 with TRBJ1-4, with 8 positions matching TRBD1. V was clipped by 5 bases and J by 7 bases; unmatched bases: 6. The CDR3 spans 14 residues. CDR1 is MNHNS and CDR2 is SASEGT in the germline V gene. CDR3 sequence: CASSQQGGTEKLFF. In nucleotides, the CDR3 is TGTGCCAGCAGTCAACAGGGGGGAACTGAAAAACTGTTTTTT.

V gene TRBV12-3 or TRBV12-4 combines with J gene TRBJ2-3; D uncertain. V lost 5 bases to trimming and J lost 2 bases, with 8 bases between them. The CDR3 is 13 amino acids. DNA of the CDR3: TGTGCCAGCAGTCCCGGCCCCACAGATACGCAGTATTTT. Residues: CASSPGPTDTQYF.

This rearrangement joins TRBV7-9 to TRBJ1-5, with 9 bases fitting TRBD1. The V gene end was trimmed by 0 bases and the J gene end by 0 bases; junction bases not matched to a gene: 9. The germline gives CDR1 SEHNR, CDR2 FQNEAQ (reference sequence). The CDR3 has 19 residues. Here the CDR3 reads CASSLAFGQGSHSNQPQHF. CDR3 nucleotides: TGTGCCAGCAGCTTAGCGTTTGGACAGGGGAGCCATAGCAATCAGCCCCAGCATTTT.

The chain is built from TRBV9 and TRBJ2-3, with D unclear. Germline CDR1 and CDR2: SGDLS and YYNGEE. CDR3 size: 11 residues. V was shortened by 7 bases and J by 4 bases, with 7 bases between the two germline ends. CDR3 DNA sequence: TGTGCCAGCGGGCGGTCAGATACGCAGTATTTT. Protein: CASGRSDTQYF.